This T cell receptor beta chain was captured by sequencing in a study of T cells in women clearing cervical HPV infection. Across the study: Controls gave blood once infection was undetectable; cases at lesion identification. Only a few women had HLA typing results available.

The J segment lost 7 bases and the V segment lost 0 bases, leaving 17 bases of the junction unmatched. Germline V CDR1 and CDR2: DFQATT, SNEGSKA (reference sequence). This CDR3 has 18 amino acids. The table came from immunoSEQ multiplex PCR; TCRdb's copy has only in-frame clones and leaves some out. Here the sample table reports 40,000 to 60,000 clones. Concerning this clone itself: Antigen unknown. The read ends 3 residues before the CDR3 terminus; that terminus is restored from the germline J gene.

Study findings and constraints: Effector/memory and HPV-specific T cells were not isolated, and association timing is unknown.

The sequence came from a woman between 18 and 70 years old with a cervical HPV16 infection that either progressed to CIN3+ or cleared (not recorded which). Sequencing was performed on blood buffy coat. This chain uses TRBV20-1 with TRBJ2-1; 8 nucleotides line up with TRBD2. The part of the CDR3 DNA that was read is TGCAGTGCTAGAGATCGCGGCGGGGGGCCCAATTTGAAAAATGAG. Encoded protein: CSARDRGGGPNLKNE. The whole CDR3 protein reads CSARDRGGGPNLKNEQFF.